This TCR beta chain was observed in a study of shared clonotypes between healthy human individuals. The study, taken as a whole, reports: Clonotypes which were not shared had lower generation probabilities than clonotypes that all four donors shared.

There are 15 residues in the CDR3. Deletions cut 0 bases from V and 4 bases from J, with 12 bases between. The germline gives CDR1 LGHNA, CDR2 YSLEER. Using immunoSEQ multiplex PCR, the repertoire was profiled, and TCRdb retains in-frame clones only, with some absent. The sample comprises about 1,900,000 clones, approximately 95% of which are singletons, and more than 0.9% rests with the top ten. The naive CD8 subset, CD45RO-negative cells positively selected for CCR7, excluded terminally differentiated effector memory CD45RA+ cells. In the case of this clone: Its target is not known.

V and J are TRBV4-3 and TRBJ2-5; possible D gene TRBD1, 6 bases. Sequences were obtained from naive CD8+ T cells sorted from blood. This receptor was obtained from a man aged 18-30 years in good health. The CDR3 nucleotides read TGCGCCAGCAGCCAAGATACAGGGTGGGTAGAGACCCAGTACTTC. This translates into CASSQDTGWVETQYF.